The present T cell receptor beta chain was sequenced within a study of control samples from healthy donors and cancer patients. Germline values: CDR1 MNHEY, CDR2 SVGEGT. The CDR3 is made up of 15 amino acids. With 2 bases removed from V and 3 bases from J, the gap between germline ends came to 12 bases. Sequencing was performed with immunoSEQ multiplex PCR; in TCRdb, only in-frame clones are kept and a portion is missing. The sample consists of about 180,000 clones, around 94% of them appearing once. The clonotype was recovered from a young man in good health. The V and J genes are TRBV6-2 or TRBV6-3 and TRBJ2-3; TRBD2 is a possible D gene (6 bases). Material for sequencing was blood. DNA of the CDR3: TGTGCCAGCAGTTACGGGCTAGCGAGGACAGATACGCAGTATTTT. This codes for CASSYGLARTDTQYF.